The subject of this entry is one TCR beta chain. Its specific antigen is unknown. Per-nucleotide qualities are absent, and no much larger clonotype sits a single base away. In the germline V gene, CDR1 corresponds to SNHLY and CDR2 to FYNNEI. Inclusive of the bounding cysteine and phenylalanine, the CDR3 is 15 residues long. Only the CDR3 portion is preserved as DNA: 45 bases, with reading frame beginning at the first base. Trimming takes 6 bases off V and 1 base off J; junction bases not matched to a gene: 6. Interpreted using the paper, the treatment or condition label stands for: 15 to 20 received Ad26.COV2.S at low or high dose, single or two shots; several received placebo; per-sample allocation not given. For vaccine and placebo recipients, the sequenced repertoires came from samples collected on day 63 after the first injection. Cohort 1b enrolled 25 or so adults aged 18-55 years at a single site in Boston, USA, between 29 July and 7 August 2020. Ad26.COV2.S consisted of a replication-incompetent adenovirus type 26 vector by which a prefusion-stabilized SARS-CoV-2 spike protein from the original Wuhan strain was expressed.

The sample belongs to a study of Ad26.COV2.S vaccination and SARS-CoV-2 variants (dated by TCRdb to the early 2020s). Broadly, across the study: Vaccine-arm donors came from COV1001, a multicentre, randomized, double-blind, placebo-controlled phase I-IIa trial of Ad26.COV2.S in healthy adults. Blinding of investigators to trial group allocation was maintained during experiments and outcome assessment. Ad26.COV2.S was given intramuscularly at 5x10^10 or 1x10^11 viral particles, as a single shot or as two shots 56 days apart. Sequencing of the TCRbeta repertoire served to evaluate the specificity and breadth of SARS-CoV-2-reactive T cell receptors following Ad26.COV2.S vaccination. Trial participants were randomized into five groups of five: low-dose or high-dose Ad26.COV2.S given once or twice, or placebo on both occasions. The TCR-sequenced set comprised around 30 samples: approximately 20 Ad26.COV2.S vaccine recipients, 5 placebo recipients and 8 SARS-CoV-2 convalescent individuals. Here is what the overall study found, with its caveats: The study was not powered to compare responses between vaccine doses or regimens. Substantial breadth of spike-specific CD8+ and CD4+ T cell responses was reported after vaccination. The authors noted that the TCR breadth and depth analyses may have underestimated total T cell responses. Compared with placebo recipients, Ad26.COV2.S recipients showed higher spike-specific TCR breadth (P = 0.0014). Vaccine and placebo recipients had comparable non-spike TCR breadth, which fits with the vaccine containing only spike.

The immunoSEQ Assay was used to sequence TCRbeta CDR3 regions. After extraction, genomic DNA underwent amplification by bias-controlled multiplex PCR, followed by high-throughput sequencing. The original methods were these. To quantify the absolute abundance of each unique TCRbeta CDR3 region, sequences were collapsed and filtered. T cell fraction was estimated by normalization of TCRbeta template counts to usable DNA, with usable DNA being measured through amplification of reference genes present in all nucleated cells. Repertoire TCRs were annotated as SARS-CoV-2-specific by exact matching of V gene, CDR3 amino acid sequence and J gene to a known reactive TCR set. The reference SARS-CoV-2 TCR set was derived from MIRA and filtered for enrichment in COVID-19-positive ImmuneCODE repertoires, a step that removed public or cross-reactive TCRs. Using the MIRA antigens, annotated TCRs were further analysed by specific ORF or by position within an ORF. Breadth was defined as annotated unique rearrangements over total unique productive rearrangements; depth was the summed frequency of those rearrangements. Two-sided Wilcoxon rank-sum tests were applied when comparing TCR breadth between groups. Imported from immuneACCESS, the table was reduced by TCRdb to in-frame sequences with V and J called. These copies leave out some clones; in studies compared against another copy, an unresolved V gene accounts for under half, and the cause of the remainder is not known. V, J and clone size reflect that table, while D and trimming were determined from the DNA. Counted in this sample were about 330,000 clones; about nine tenths of them appeared once. The ten largest clones take up 5.5% of the sample.

This sequence was found in a person aged 18-65 years who received the Ad26.COV2.S COVID-19 vaccine or a placebo. The chain is encoded by TRBV2 joined to TRBJ1-1; 9 central bases correspond to TRBD1. The input for sequencing was peripheral blood, taken in a trial of Ad26.COV2.S vaccine versus placebo. The DNA reads TGTGCCAGCAGAAGACAGGGGGTTGCGAACACTGAAGCTTTCTTT. It translates as CASRRQGVANTEAFF.